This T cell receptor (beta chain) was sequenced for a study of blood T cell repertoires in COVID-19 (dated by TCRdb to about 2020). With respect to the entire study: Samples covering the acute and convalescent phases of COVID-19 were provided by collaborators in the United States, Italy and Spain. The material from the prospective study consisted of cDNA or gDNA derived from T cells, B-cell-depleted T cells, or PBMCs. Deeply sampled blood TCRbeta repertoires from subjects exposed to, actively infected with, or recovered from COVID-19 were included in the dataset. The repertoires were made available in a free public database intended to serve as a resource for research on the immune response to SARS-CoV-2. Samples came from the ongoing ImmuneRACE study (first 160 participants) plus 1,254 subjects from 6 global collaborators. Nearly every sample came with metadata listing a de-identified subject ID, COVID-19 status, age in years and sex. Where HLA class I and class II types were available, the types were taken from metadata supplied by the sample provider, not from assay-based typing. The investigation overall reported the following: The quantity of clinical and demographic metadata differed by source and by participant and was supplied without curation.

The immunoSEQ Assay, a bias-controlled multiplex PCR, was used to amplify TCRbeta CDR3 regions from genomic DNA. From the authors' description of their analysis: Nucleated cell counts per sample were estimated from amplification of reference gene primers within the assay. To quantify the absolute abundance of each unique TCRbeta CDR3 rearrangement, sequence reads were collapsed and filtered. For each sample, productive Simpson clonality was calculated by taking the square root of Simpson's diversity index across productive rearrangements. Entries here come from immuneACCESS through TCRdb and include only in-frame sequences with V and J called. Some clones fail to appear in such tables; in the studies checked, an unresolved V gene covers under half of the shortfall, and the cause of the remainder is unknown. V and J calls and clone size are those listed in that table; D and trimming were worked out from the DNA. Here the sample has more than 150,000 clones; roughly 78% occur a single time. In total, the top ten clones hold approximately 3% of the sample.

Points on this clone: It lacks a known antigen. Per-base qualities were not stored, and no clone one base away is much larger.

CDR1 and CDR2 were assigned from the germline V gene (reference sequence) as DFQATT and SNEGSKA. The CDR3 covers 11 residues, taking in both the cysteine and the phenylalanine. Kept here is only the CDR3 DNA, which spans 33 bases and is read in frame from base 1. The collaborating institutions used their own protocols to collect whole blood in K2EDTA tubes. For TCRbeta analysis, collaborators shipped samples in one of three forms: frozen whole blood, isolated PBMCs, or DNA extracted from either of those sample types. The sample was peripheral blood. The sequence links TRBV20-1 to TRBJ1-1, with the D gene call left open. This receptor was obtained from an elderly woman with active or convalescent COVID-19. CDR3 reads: CRLRGNTEAFF. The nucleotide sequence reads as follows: TGCCGACTCCGTGGGAACACTGAAGCTTTCTTT.